Listed here are 21 T cell receptor beta chains from one sample, sequenced in a study of T cell responses to AZD1222 COVID-19 vaccine. TCRdb's table, derived via immunoSEQ multiplex PCR, lists solely in-frame clones and lacks some. The repertoire holds tens of thousands of clones, with 70% to 90% as singletons. The sample in question was peripheral blood, obtained on day 0 of AZD1222 vaccination. These receptors were obtained from an adult in good health.

The J gene is TRBJ1-4, the V gene TRBV7-6, with 8 bases matching TRBD1. The length of the CDR3 is 15 residues. The junction had 6 bases not matched to a gene; V was cut back by 5 bases and J by 4 bases. CDR1 and CDR2 (germline): SGHVS, FNYEAQ. CDR3 nucleotides: TGTGCCAGCAGCATTGGGACAGGCCATAATGAAAAACTGTTTTTT. Amino acids: CASSIGTGHNEKLFF.

This clone was picked up a small number of times. The chain combines TRBV5-1 with TRBJ2-2, with unresolved D. Trimming stripped 2 bases from V and 0 bases from J, with 14 bases between. This CDR3 has 17 residues. Germline lookup yields CDR1 SGHRS and CDR2 YFSETQ. The CDR3 DNA sequence: TGCGCCAGCAGCTTTTCGGTCGCACGGGCGAACACCGGGGAGCTGTTTTTT. This translates into CASSFSVARANTGELFF.

The rearrangement joins TRBV7-8 to TRBJ1-2, with 8 bases lining up with TRBD1. Germline assignment: CDR1 SGHVS and CDR2 FQNEAQ. The CDR3 totals 15 residues. V shed 5 bases, J shed 2 bases, and the junction held 7 bases outside the gene matches. The chain's CDR3 is CASSKTRDRNYGYTF. The CDR3 nucleotides read TGTGCCAGCAGCAAAACCCGGGACAGGAACTATGGCTACACCTTC.

The V call is TRBV7-6, the J call TRBJ2-2, with a possible D match to TRBD1 (5 bases). Between the trimmed V and J ends, which lost 5 bases and 5 bases, there was a span of 24 bases. The CDR3 is made up of 18 amino acids. CDR1 is SGHVS, CDR2 FNYEAQ, per germline. The CDR3 bases are TGTGCCAGCAGCCCCGAGACCTTTGACAGCTGGAGAACCGGGGAGCTGTTTTTT. Translated: CASSPETFDSWRTGELFF.

CDR3 DNA sequence: TGTGCCAGCAGCTTAGGGCAGGGCGGCTACAATGAGCAGTTCTTC. It encodes CASSLGQGGYNEQFF. This chain joins TRBV7-3 and TRBJ2-1; TRBD1 might be the D (5 bases). This CDR3 has 15 residues. Deletions cut 2 bases from V and 3 bases from J, with 11 bases between. CDR1 is SGHTA, CDR2 FQGTGA, per germline. The variable domain in full, completed from reference TRBV7-3 and TRBJ2-1, reads GAGVSQTPSNKVTEKGKYVELRCDPISGHTALYWYRQSLGQGPEFLIYFQGTGAADDSGLPNDRFFAVRPEGSVSTLKIQRTERGDSAVYLCASSLGQGGYNEQFFGPGTRLTVL.

The CDR3, as DNA: TGTGCCAGCAGTACAAGGACAGGTGAAGCTTTCTTT. Protein product: CASSTRTGEAFF. The chain recombines TRBV12-3 or TRBV12-4 with TRBJ1-1; TRBD1 matches at 7 bases. Losses at the gene ends were 5 bases for V and 7 bases for J; bases not matched to a gene: 4. The CDR3 extends over 12 amino acids.

The chain combines TRBV3-1 (or the pseudogene TRBV3-2) with TRBJ2-5; a possible D gene is TRBD2 (6 bases). Trimming removed 4 bases from V and 5 bases from J, with 11 bases in between. The CDR3 loop spans 13 amino acids. Germline CDR1 and CDR2: LGHDT and YNNKEL (reference sequence). The CDR3 loop is CASSLNRGETQYF. Written as DNA, the CDR3 is TGTGCCAGCAGCCTAAACCGGGGGGAGACCCAGTACTTC.

The rearrangement joins TRBV19 to TRBJ2-3, with a tentative D call TRBD2 (6 bases). CDR3 length: 14 amino acids. The V and J ends lost 2 bases and 3 bases respectively, with 9 bases between them. Germline V gene sequence: CDR1 LNHDA, CDR2 SQIVND (reference sequence). The CDR3 bases are TGTGCCAGTAGTATAATAGGGAGGACAGATACGCAGTATTTT. This encodes CASSIIGRTDTQYF.

V is TRBV24-1 and J is TRBJ1-5; no reliable D call. CDR3 size: 13 residues. CDR1 KGHDR and CDR2 SFDVKD come from the germline V gene. Trimming stripped 4 bases from V and 5 bases from J, with 8 bases between. The CDR3 sequence: CATSESGHQPQHF. CDR3 sequence (DNA): TGTGCCACCAGTGAAAGCGGTCATCAGCCCCAGCATTTT.

The chain has TRBV30 and TRBJ1-4; a weak D match, TRBD1 (5 bases). V shed 7 bases and J shed 7 bases, with 13 bases lying between them. Germline CDR1 reads GTSNPN; CDR2 reads SVGIG (reference sequence). This CDR3 is 12 amino acids long. The CDR3 DNA follows: TGTGCCTCGCAGGGCCAGCGTGAAAAACTGTTTTTT. Protein product: CASQGQREKLFF. The variable domain in full, completed from reference TRBV30 and TRBJ1-4, reads SQTIHQWPATLVQPVGSPLSLECTVEGTSNPNLYWYRQAAGRGLQLLFYSVGIGQISSEVPQNLSASRPQDRQFILSSKKLLLSDSGFYLCASQGQREKLFFGSGTQLSVL.

The chain joins TRBV5-1 to TRBJ1-1; 7 bases map to TRBD1. CDR1 and CDR2 (germline): SGHRS, YFSETQ. This CDR3 has 16 residues. The junction had 8 bases not matched to a gene; V was cut back by 0 bases and J by 3 bases. CDR3: CASSLDRGSLDTEAFF. In nucleotides, the CDR3 is TGCGCCAGCAGCTTGGACAGGGGATCGTTAGACACTGAAGCTTTCTTT.

This clone was counted a single time. The V gene is TRBV6-5, the J gene TRBJ2-5, with TRBD1 as a possible D gene (5 bases). The CDR3 is made up of 13 amino acids. Germline V gives CDR1 MNHEY, CDR2 SVGAGI. Trimming stripped 7 bases from V and 2 bases from J, with 11 bases between. CDR3 sequence: CASTPGQQETQYF. The CDR3 coding sequence is TGTGCCAGCACCCCCGGACAACAAGAGACCCAGTACTTC.

The chain recombines TRBV5-8 with TRBJ2-4, with D perhaps assigned TRBD1 or TRBD2 (5 bases each). CDR3 length: 16 amino acids. Germline-derived CDR1 and CDR2 are SGHTS and YDEGEE. V was shortened by 0 bases and J by 1 base, with 11 bases between the two germline ends. The CDR3, as DNA: TGTGCCAGCAGCTTGGTTCCAGGGAGTGCCAAAAACATTCAGTACTTC. Protein product: CASSLVPGSAKNIQYF.

This clone has just one count. This chain uses TRBV5-4 with TRBJ1-3; D remains unclear. The CDR3 has 13 amino acids. Trimming shortened V by 4 bases and J by 3 bases, and 8 bases separated the two germline ends. Germline CDR1 is SGHNT and CDR2 is YYREEE (reference sequence). CDR3 amino acids: CASSLTDGNTIYF. In DNA, the CDR3 is TGTGCCAGCAGCCTGACTGATGGAAACACCATATATTTT.

CDR3 residues: CAISERDRANTEAFF. As DNA, the CDR3 is TGTGCCATCAGTGAAAGGGACAGAGCTAACACTGAAGCTTTCTTT. The chain uses TRBV10-3 and TRBJ1-1, with TRBD1 matching over 7 bases. Germline V gene data show CDR1 as ENHRY and CDR2 as SYGVKD. The CDR3 runs to 15 residues. V dropped 3 bases and J dropped 2; count of bases not matched to a gene: 6.

V usage is TRBV18 and J usage is TRBJ1-6; D remains unclear. The germline CDR1 and CDR2 sequences are KGHSH and LQKENI. The CDR3 has 14 amino acids. Trimming took off 3 bases at V and 9 bases at J, with 12 bases between the two ends. In DNA form, the CDR3 reads TGTGCCAGCTCACCGTCAAGGGAAACTTCACCCCTCCACTTT. This translates into CASSPSRETSPLHF. The whole variable domain, remainder taken from reference TRBV18 and TRBJ1-6, is NAGVMQNPRHLVRRRGQEARLRCSPMKGHSHVYWYRQLPEEGLKFMVYLQKENIIDESGMPKERFSAEFPKEGPSILRIQQVVRGDSAAYFCASSPSRETSPLHFGNGTRLTVT.

J is TRBJ1-4 and V is TRBV7-9, with D hard to call. The germline V and J ends were trimmed by 0 bases and 8 bases, with 10 bases remaining between them. The CDR3 extends over 14 amino acids. Germline V CDR1 and CDR2: SEHNR, FQNEAQ (reference sequence). Here the CDR3 reads CASSLAGFGEKLFF. CDR3 nucleotide sequence: TGTGCCAGCAGCTTAGCAGGGTTTGGAGAAAAACTGTTTTTT.

V gene TRBV28 combines with J gene TRBJ1-2, with D possibly being TRBD1 (5 bases). Germline lookup yields CDR1 MDHEN and CDR2 SYDVKM. CDR3 length equals 14 residues. Trimming stripped 5 bases from V and 5 bases from J, with 15 bases between. CDR3 loop: CASSLGTGGYGYTF. For the CDR3, the DNA is TGTGCCAGCAGTCTGGGGACGGGGGGGTATGGCTACACCTTC.

The chain carries TRBV18 and TRBJ1-2; D remains ambiguous. The CDR3 is made up of 13 amino acids. V was clipped by 6 bases and J by 0 bases, with 8 bases between them. Germline V gene lookup returns CDR1 KGHSH and CDR2 LQKENI. Here the CDR3 reads CASSPVSNYGYTF. For the CDR3, the DNA is TGTGCCAGCTCCCCCGTTTCTAACTATGGCTACACCTTC.

This chain uses TRBV25-1 with TRBJ2-3, with D hard to call. The CDR3 is 13 amino acids. The germline gives CDR1 MGHDK, CDR2 SYGVNS. V shed 6 bases and J shed 1 base, with 8 bases lying between them. The CDR3 coding sequence is TGTGCCAGCAGCCTCGAGGGCACAGATACGCAGTATTTT. It translates to CASSLEGTDTQYF.

This chain connects TRBV5-1 to TRBJ2-1, with D possibly matching TRBD1 (5 bases). With 4 bases removed from V and 4 bases from J, the gap between germline ends came to 18 bases. The V gene's germline CDR1 is SGHRS and CDR2 YFSETQ. There are 16 residues in the CDR3. Written as DNA, the CDR3 is TGCGCCAGCAGCCCCCTGGGCGGTCCAGGGTACAATGAGCAGTTCTTC. The encoded protein is CASSPLGGPGYNEQFF.